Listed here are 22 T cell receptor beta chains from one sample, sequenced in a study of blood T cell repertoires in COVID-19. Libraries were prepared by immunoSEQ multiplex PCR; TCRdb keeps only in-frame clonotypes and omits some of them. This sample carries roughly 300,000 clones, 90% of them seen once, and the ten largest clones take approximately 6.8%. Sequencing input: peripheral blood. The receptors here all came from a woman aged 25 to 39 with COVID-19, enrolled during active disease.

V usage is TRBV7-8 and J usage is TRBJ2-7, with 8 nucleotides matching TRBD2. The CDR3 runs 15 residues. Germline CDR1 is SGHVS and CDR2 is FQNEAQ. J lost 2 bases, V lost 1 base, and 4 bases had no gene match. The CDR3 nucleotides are TGTGCCAGCAGCTTAGGGGGACTAGGTACCTACGAGCAGTACTTC. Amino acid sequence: CASSLGGLGTYEQYF.

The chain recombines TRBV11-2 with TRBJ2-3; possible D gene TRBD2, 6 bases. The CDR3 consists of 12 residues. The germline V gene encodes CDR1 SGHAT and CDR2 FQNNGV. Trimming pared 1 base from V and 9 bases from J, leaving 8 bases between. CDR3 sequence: CASSLAGVTQYF. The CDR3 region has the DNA TGTGCCAGCAGCTTAGCGGGAGTCACGCAGTATTTT.

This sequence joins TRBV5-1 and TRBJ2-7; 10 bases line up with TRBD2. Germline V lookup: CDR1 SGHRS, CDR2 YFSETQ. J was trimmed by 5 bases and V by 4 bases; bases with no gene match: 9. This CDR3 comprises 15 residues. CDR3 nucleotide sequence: TGCGCCAGCAGCCCCGGGACTAGCGTTGTCGACGAGCAGTACTTC. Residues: CASSPGTSVVDEQYF.

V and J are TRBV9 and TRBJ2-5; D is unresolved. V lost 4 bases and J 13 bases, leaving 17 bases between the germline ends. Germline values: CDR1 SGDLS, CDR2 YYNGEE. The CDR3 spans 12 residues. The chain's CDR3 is CASSSDVGPLYF. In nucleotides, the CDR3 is TGTGCCAGCAGCTCAGACGTGGGCCCGCTGTACTTC. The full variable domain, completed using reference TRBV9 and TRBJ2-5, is DSGVTQTPKHLITATGQRVTLRCSPRSGDLSVYWYQQSLDQGLQFLIQYYNGEERAKGNILERFSAQQFPDLHSELNLSSLELGDSALYFCASSSDVGPLYFGPGTRLLVL.

The CDR3 coding sequence is TGTGCCAGTAGTTCGCCTCAGGGTTATAGCAATCAGCCCCAGCATTTT. It encodes CASSSPQGYSNQPQHF. The V and J genes are TRBV19 and TRBJ1-5; tentative D call: TRBD1 (5 bases). Trimming took off 5 bases at V and 0 bases at J, with 14 bases between the two ends. This CDR3 comprises 16 residues. Per the germline V gene, CDR1 is LNHDA and CDR2 is SQIVND (reference sequence).

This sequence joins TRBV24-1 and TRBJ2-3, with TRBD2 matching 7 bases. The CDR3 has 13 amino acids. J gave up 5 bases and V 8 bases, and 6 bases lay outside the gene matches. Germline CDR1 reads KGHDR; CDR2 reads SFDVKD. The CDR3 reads CATKSREGDTQYF. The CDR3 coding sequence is TGTGCCACCAAGTCCAGGGAGGGAGATACGCAGTATTTT.

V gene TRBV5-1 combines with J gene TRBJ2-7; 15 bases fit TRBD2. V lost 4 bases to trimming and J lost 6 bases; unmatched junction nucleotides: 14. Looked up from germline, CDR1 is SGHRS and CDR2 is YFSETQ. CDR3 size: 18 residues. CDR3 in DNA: TGCGCCAGCAGCCCGGGGACTAGCGGGAGGTTATATGGTTTCGAGCAGTACTTC. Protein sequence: CASSPGTSGRLYGFEQYF.

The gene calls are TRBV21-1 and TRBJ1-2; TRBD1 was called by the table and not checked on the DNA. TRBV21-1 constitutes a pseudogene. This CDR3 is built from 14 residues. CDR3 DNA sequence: TGTGCCAGCCCACCACAAATTGACAGAAATGGCTACACCTTC. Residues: CASPPQIDRNGYTF.

CDR3 sequence reads: CASSQEPSGRARETQYF. The CDR3 DNA follows: TGCGCCAGCAGCCAAGAGCCTAGCGGGAGGGCCCGGGAGACCCAGTACTTC. This chain links TRBV4-1 with TRBJ2-5, with 12 bases identical to TRBD2. There are 17 residues in the CDR3. Germline V gives CDR1 MGHRA, CDR2 YSYEKL. V was pared by 0 bases and J by 5 bases, with 7 bases of the junction left unmatched.

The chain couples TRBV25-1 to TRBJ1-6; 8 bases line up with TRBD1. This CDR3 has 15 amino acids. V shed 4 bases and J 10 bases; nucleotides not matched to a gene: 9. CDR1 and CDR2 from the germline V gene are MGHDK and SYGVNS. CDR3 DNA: TGTGCCAGCAGTGCCCCGGGCAGGGGGCACTCACCCCTCCACTTT. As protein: CASSAPGRGHSPLHF.

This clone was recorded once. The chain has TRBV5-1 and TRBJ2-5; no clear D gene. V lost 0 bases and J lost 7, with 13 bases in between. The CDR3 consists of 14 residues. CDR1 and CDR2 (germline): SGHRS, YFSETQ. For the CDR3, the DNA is TGCGCCAGCAGCTTGGCCGTCCAAACGGGGACCCAGTACTTC. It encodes CASSLAVQTGTQYF.

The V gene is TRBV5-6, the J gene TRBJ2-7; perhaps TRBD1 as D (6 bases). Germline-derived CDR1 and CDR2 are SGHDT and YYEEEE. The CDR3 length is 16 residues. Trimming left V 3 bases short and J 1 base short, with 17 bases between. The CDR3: CASSWTAFPFSYEQYF. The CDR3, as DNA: TGTGCCAGCAGCTGGACAGCTTTCCCTTTTTCCTACGAGCAGTACTTC. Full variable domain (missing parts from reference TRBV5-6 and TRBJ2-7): DAGVTQSPTHLIKTRGQQVTLRCSPKSGHDTVSWYQQALGQGPQFIFQYYEEEERQRGNFPDRFSGHQFPNYSSELNVNALLLGDSALYLCASSWTAFPFSYEQYFGPGTRLTVT.

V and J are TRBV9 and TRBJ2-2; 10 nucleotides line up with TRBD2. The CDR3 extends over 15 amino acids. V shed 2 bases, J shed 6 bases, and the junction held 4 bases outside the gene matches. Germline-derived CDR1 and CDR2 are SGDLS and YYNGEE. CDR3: CASSVGLAGAGELFF. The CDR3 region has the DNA TGTGCCAGCAGCGTTGGCCTAGCGGGAGCCGGGGAGCTGTTTTTT.

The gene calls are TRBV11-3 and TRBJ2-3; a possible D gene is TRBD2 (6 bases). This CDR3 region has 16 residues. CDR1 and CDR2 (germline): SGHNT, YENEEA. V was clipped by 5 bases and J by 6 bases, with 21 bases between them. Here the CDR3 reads CASSPRGISERDTQYF. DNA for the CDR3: TGTGCCAGCAGCCCCCGGGGGATCTCCGAACGGGATACGCAGTATTTT.

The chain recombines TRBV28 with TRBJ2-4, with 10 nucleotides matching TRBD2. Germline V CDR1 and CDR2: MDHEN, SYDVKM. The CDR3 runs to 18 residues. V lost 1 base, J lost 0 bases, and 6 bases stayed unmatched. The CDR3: CASSLSSGRALAKNIQYF. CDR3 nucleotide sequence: TGTGCCAGCAGTTTATCAAGCGGGAGGGCCTTAGCCAAAAACATTCAGTACTTC.

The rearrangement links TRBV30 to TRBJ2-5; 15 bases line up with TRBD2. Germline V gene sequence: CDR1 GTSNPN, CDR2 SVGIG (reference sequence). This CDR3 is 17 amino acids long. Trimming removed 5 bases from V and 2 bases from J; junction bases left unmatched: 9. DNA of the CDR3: TGTGCCTGGCACCCAGGACTAGCGGGAGGGGTTCAAGAGACCCAGTACTTC. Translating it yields CAWHPGLAGGVQETQYF.

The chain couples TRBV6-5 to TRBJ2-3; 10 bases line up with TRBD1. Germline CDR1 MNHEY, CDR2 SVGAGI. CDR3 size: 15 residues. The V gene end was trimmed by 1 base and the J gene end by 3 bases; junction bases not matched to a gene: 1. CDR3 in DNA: TGTGCCAGCAGTTACTGGGACAGGGGAACAGATACGCAGTATTTT. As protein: CASSYWDRGTDTQYF.

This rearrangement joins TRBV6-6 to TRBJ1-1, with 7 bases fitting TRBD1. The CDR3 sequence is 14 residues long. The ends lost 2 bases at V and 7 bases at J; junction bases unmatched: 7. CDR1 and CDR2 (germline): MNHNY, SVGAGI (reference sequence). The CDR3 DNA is TGTGCCAGCAGTTACCTACAGGGGAACGGTGAAGCTTTCTTT. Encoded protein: CASSYLQGNGEAFF.

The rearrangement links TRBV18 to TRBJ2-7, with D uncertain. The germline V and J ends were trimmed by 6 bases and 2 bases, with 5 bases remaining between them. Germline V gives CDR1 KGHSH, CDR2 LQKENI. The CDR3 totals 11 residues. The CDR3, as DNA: TGTGCCAGCTCGTCTACCTACGAGCAGTACTTC. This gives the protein CASSSTYEQYF. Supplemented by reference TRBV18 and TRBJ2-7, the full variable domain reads NAGVMQNPRHLVRRRGQEARLRCSPMKGHSHVYWYRQLPEEGLKFMVYLQKENIIDESGMPKERFSAEFPKEGPSILRIQQVVRGDSAAYFCASSSTYEQYFGPGTRLTVT.

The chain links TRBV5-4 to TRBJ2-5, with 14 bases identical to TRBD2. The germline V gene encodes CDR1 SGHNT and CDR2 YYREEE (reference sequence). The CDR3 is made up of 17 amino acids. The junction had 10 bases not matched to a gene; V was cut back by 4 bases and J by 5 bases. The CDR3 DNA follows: TGTGCCAGCAGCCATGGGACTAGCGGGAGAGTGTGGGAGACCCAGTACTTC. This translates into CASSHGTSGRVWETQYF.

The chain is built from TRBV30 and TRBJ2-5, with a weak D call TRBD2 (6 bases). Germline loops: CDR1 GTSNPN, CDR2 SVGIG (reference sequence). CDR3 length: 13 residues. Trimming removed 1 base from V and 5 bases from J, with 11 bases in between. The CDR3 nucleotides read TGTGCCTGGAGTGCGGGAGAGGGGGAGACCCAGTACTTC. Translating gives CAWSAGEGETQYF.

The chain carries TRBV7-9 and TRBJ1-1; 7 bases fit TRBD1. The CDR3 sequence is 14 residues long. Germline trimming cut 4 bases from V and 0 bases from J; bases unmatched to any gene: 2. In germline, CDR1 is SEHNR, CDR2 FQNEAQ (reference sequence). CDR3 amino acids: CASSSQGVNTEAFF. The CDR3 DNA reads TGTGCCAGCAGCTCTCAGGGGGTGAACACTGAAGCTTTCTTT.